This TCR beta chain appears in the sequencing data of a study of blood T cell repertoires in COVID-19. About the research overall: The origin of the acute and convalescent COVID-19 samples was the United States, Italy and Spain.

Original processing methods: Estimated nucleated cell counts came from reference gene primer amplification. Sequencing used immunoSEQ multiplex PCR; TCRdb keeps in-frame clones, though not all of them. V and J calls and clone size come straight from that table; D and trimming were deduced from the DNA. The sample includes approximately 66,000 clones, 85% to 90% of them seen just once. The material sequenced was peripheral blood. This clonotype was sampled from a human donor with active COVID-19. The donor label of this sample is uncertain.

The chain's CDR3 is CAWSVLRGGLGYTF. DNA of the CDR3: TGTGCCTGGAGTGTACTAAGAGGGGGCCTTGGCTACACCTTC. The V gene is TRBV30, the J gene TRBJ1-2; 7 bases align to TRBD1. Trimming took 0 bases from V and 7 from J; bases not matched to a gene: 8. The CDR3 is 14 residues long. Per the germline V gene, CDR1 is GTSNPN and CDR2 is SVGIG (reference sequence).